The present entry profiles one T cell receptor beta chain with its context. Its specificity is not known. Next came a second PCR, run for about 7 to 12 cycles, which used a sample-barcoded 5' primer along with a J-beta primer mix. TCRdb redid the calling of the 5' RACE reads with MiXCR, one entry per CDR3 protein. Of some 860,000 distinct CDR3 sequences listed, about 56% were seen once; the top ten hold around 25%. This sample was taken from a study of blood T cells in healthy people across ages. This CDR3 region has 15 residues. CDR1 and CDR2 (germline): MDHEN, SYDVKM. J lost 5 bases, V lost 5 bases, and 10 bases had no gene match. Study-level findings and limits: Versus aged donors, long-lived donors had higher diversity and more naive CD4+ cells.

The V gene is TRBV28, the J gene TRBJ2-7; 9 nucleotides align to TRBD2. Sample: blood. This clonotype originated in a man aged 40-50 years in good health. CDR3 sequence: CASSAHSGRSHEQYF. The CDR3 nucleotides are TGTGCCAGCAGTGCCCATAGCGGGAGATCCCACGAGCAGTACTTC.